The next 28 T cell receptor beta chains were all read from a single sample in a study of blood T cell repertoires in COVID-19. Repertoires were generated with immunoSEQ multiplex PCR, while TCRdb's copy carries only in-frame clones and drops some. The repertoire has 220,000 or so clones, 65% to 85% of them found once; the top ten carry less than 2.5%. The sequenced sample consisted of peripheral blood. These receptors originate from a woman aged 55 to 70 with acute or convalescent COVID-19.

This clone came up a few times. J is TRBJ1-1 and V is TRBV27; unclear D gene. In germline, CDR1 is MNHEY, CDR2 SMNVEV (reference sequence). The CDR3 runs to 12 residues. V dropped 3 bases and J dropped 6 bases, with 8 bases sitting between them. CDR3 bases: TGTGCCAGCAGTTTTGTGGGCTCTGAAGCTTTCTTT. As protein: CASSFVGSEAFF.

V usage is TRBV28 and J usage is TRBJ1-2; D gene uncertain. From germline, CDR1 is MDHEN and CDR2 SYDVKM. CDR3 length: 13 amino acids. Trimming took 7 bases from V and 5 from J, leaving 14 bases between them. This CDR3 is CASTPAGSYGYTF. The CDR3 DNA sequence: TGTGCCAGCACCCCTGCGGGTTCGTATGGCTACACCTTC.

Details on this clone: Other DNA sequences in the same sample also yield this CDR3. The chain has TRBV2 and TRBJ1-1; D ambiguous. V shed 5 bases and J shed 2 bases, with 9 bases lying between them. The CDR3 is 13 residues long. CDR1 and CDR2 from the germline V gene are SNHLY and FYNNEI. CDR3 bases: TGTGCCAGCAGTTCCGGGGTTAACACTGAAGCTTTCTTT. Residues: CASSSGVNTEAFF.

The chain couples TRBV6-5 to TRBJ2-7; 9 nucleotides line up with TRBD1. CDR3 length equals 15 residues. Germline values: CDR1 MNHEY, CDR2 SVGAGI. Germline trimming cut 6 bases from V and 4 bases from J; bases unmatched to any gene: 10. CDR3 loop: CASRGRQGVQYEQYF. The DNA of the CDR3 is TGTGCCAGCAGAGGTCGACAGGGGGTACAATACGAGCAGTACTTC.

The chain has TRBV9 and TRBJ2-1, with a weak D call TRBD2 (7 bases). V gave up 4 bases and J gave up 2 bases, with 13 bases separating them. This CDR3 region has 15 residues. Germline assignment: CDR1 SGDLS and CDR2 YYNGEE. The CDR3: CASSPRGDTYNEQFF. The CDR3 DNA reads as TGTGCCAGCAGCCCCCGGGGGGACACCTACAATGAGCAGTTCTTC.

CDR3 amino acids: CASRGSRGRATNEKLFF. In DNA, the CDR3 is TGTGCCAGCAGAGGTTCAAGGGGGAGGGCAACTAATGAAAAACTGTTTTTT. The V call is TRBV21-1, the J call TRBJ1-4. TRBV21-1 is a recognized pseudogene. The CDR3 totals 17 residues.

V gene TRBV4-3 combines with J gene TRBJ1-6; D gene ambiguous. Germline V gene sequence: CDR1 LGHNA, CDR2 YSLEER. This CDR3 has 13 amino acids. The V and J ends lost 1 base and 7 bases respectively, with 5 bases between them. The CDR3: CASSQGSNSPLHF. DNA of the CDR3: TGCGCCAGCAGCCAAGGGAGCAATTCACCCCTCCACTTT.

The V gene is TRBV7-9, the J gene TRBJ1-2; 8 bases align to TRBD1. Germline CDR1 SEHNR, CDR2 FQNEAQ (reference sequence). CDR3 length equals 14 residues. J was trimmed by 1 base and V by 3 bases; bases with no gene match: 1. The CDR3 bases are TGTGCCAGCAGCTTGACAGGGGATAACTATGGCTACACCTTC. Protein product: CASSLTGDNYGYTF.

The CDR3 DNA reads TGTGCCAGCAGCGGCGCAGGGGCCCTGACAGATACGCAGTATTTT. Encoded protein: CASSGAGALTDTQYF. The chain carries TRBV9 and TRBJ2-3; possibly TRBD1 for D (6 bases). Looked up from germline, CDR1 is SGDLS and CDR2 is YYNGEE. V shed 3 bases and J shed 3 bases, with 14 bases lying between them. CDR3 size: 15 residues.

The rearrangement links TRBV7-8 to TRBJ1-6; no firm D call. Germline V gene data show CDR1 as SGHVS and CDR2 as FQNEAQ. V was cut by 2 bases and J by 7 bases, with 15 bases left in between. The length of the CDR3 is 16 residues. CDR3 DNA: TGTGCCAGCAGCTTAAGGTCGCAGGCCCTAAATTCACCCCTCCACTTT. Amino acid sequence: CASSLRSQALNSPLHF.

The chain is built from TRBV11-2 and TRBJ1-3, with D maybe TRBD1 (6 bases). V was pared by 5 bases and J by 0 bases, with 14 bases between. Germline CDR1 is SGHAT and CDR2 is FQNNGV. This CDR3 has 16 amino acids. The CDR3 spells CASSNTGHISGNTIYF. The CDR3 DNA is TGTGCCAGCAGCAACACGGGACATATCTCTGGAAACACCATATATTTT.

The chain has TRBV19 and TRBJ1-1; D unclear. Germline V gene lookup returns CDR1 LNHDA and CDR2 SQIVND (reference sequence). Trimming removed 7 bases at V and 3 bases at J, with 18 bases between. The CDR3 consists of 15 residues. The CDR3 loop is CASTPFGFRHTEAFF. CDR3 coding DNA: TGTGCCAGTACCCCCTTCGGGTTTAGGCACACTGAAGCTTTCTTT.

The rearrangement joins TRBV7-9 to TRBJ2-1; maybe TRBD2 (6 bases). V lost 8 bases to trimming and J lost 15 bases, with 17 bases between them. This CDR3 spans 11 amino acids. Germline CDR1 is SEHNR and CDR2 is FQNEAQ (reference sequence). This CDR3 reads CASPWGDGRFF. CDR3 nucleotide sequence: TGTGCCAGCCCTTGGGGGGATGGTCGGTTCTTC.

In regard to this clone: Other DNA variants within this sample encode the same CDR3. The chain uses TRBV7-9 and TRBJ2-1; TRBD2 matches at 8 bases. The trim removed 2 bases at V and 4 bases at J, leaving 4 bases unmatched. From germline, CDR1 is SEHNR and CDR2 FQNEAQ (reference sequence). The CDR3 has 15 amino acids. The CDR3 protein is CASSLSGGLYNEQFF. Written as DNA, the CDR3 is TGTGCCAGCAGCTTAAGCGGGGGACTTTACAATGAGCAGTTCTTC.

This chain uses TRBV6-5 with TRBJ2-3; no clear D. V was trimmed by 0 bases and J by 1 base, leaving 11 bases between them. This CDR3 is 16 amino acids long. Germline V lookup: CDR1 MNHEY, CDR2 SVGAGI. CDR3 protein: CASSYSKSSGTDTQYF. In DNA form, the CDR3 reads TGTGCCAGCAGTTACTCGAAGTCGTCGGGCACAGATACGCAGTATTTT.

The chain uses TRBV5-1 and TRBJ2-1, with 8 bases that match TRBD2. CDR3 length: 14 residues. V was clipped by 5 bases and J by 5 bases; unmatched bases: 6. Per germline, CDR1 SGHRS and CDR2 YFSETQ. CDR3 region: CASSISGGNNEQFF. The DNA for the CDR3 is TGCGCCAGCAGTATCAGCGGGGGAAACAATGAGCAGTTCTTC.

This clone was counted between two and nine times. V usage is TRBV19 and J usage is TRBJ1-1, with TRBD1 as a possible D gene (5 bases). V lost 5 bases, J lost 8 bases, and 15 bases lay in between. The CDR3 totals 13 residues. Germline lookup yields CDR1 LNHDA and CDR2 SQIVND (reference sequence). The DNA of the CDR3 is TGTGCCAGTAGTTTTTCAGGGAGGTCGGAAGCTTTCTTT. It codes for CASSFSGRSEAFF.

The chain carries TRBV11-3 and TRBJ1-6, with D maybe TRBD1 (6 bases). The V gene's germline CDR1 is SGHNT and CDR2 YENEEA. V was pared by 5 bases and J by 0 bases, with 11 bases between. The CDR3 runs 16 residues. The CDR3 sequence is CASSLRGSSYNSPLHF. CDR3 bases: TGTGCCAGCAGCCTCAGGGGCTCCTCCTATAATTCACCCCTCCACTTT.

This clone was counted a few times. The chain uses TRBV4-2 and TRBJ1-2, with D hard to call. The V and J ends lost 0 bases and 7 bases respectively, with 9 bases between them. The CDR3 contains 13 residues. Germline-derived CDR1 and CDR2 are LGHNA and YNFKEQ. CDR3 in DNA: TGTGCCAGCAGCCAAGACGGCGGGTCTGGCTACACCTTC. It codes for CASSQDGGSGYTF.

The V gene is TRBV24-1, the J gene TRBJ2-5; 12 nucleotides agree with TRBD1. This CDR3 is built from 14 residues. The germline V gene encodes CDR1 KGHDR and CDR2 SFDVKD. V lost 9 bases to trimming and J lost 5 bases; unmatched junction nucleotides: 6. The DNA of the CDR3 is TGTGCCACCTCCGGGACAGGGGGCCGGGAGACCCAGTACTTC. As protein: CATSGTGGRETQYF.

The rearrangement links TRBV4-2 to TRBJ2-3; perhaps TRBD2 as D (6 bases). CDR3 length: 16 amino acids. Germline CDR1 and CDR2: LGHNA and YNFKEQ. The V end was cut by 0 bases, the J end by 5 bases, with 15 bases between. This chain's CDR3 is CASSQEGRGSQDTQYF. The CDR3 DNA sequence: TGTGCCAGCAGCCAAGAGGGGCGGGGCAGTCAAGATACGCAGTATTTT.

This clone was recorded once. This chain joins TRBV10-3 and TRBJ2-3, with 7 nucleotides matching TRBD1. CDR3 length: 16 residues. The junction had 9 bases not matched to a gene; V was cut back by 6 bases and J by 0 bases. Germline V gene lookup returns CDR1 ENHRY and CDR2 SYGVKD. The DNA of the CDR3 is TGTGCCATCAGCGCCACACAGGGGCTCAGCACAGATACGCAGTATTTT. It is translated as CAISATQGLSTDTQYF.

This clone was detected once. Here the CDR3 reads CAINRGMGEKLFF. CDR3 DNA sequence: TGTGCCATCAACAGGGGAATGGGTGAAAAACTGTTTTTT. This chain uses TRBV10-3 with TRBJ1-4; 7 bases are a match to TRBD1. Trimming took 7 bases from V and 7 from J; bases not matched to a gene: 6. This CDR3 is 13 amino acids long. The germline V gene has CDR1 ENHRY and CDR2 SYGVKD.

The genes are TRBV5-1 and TRBJ1-2, with a weak D call TRBD1 (6 bases). In germline, CDR1 is SGHRS, CDR2 YFSETQ. With 3 bases removed from V and 2 bases from J, the gap between germline ends came to 20 bases. This CDR3 has 17 residues. Here the CDR3 reads CASSSTTASGANYGYTF. As DNA, the CDR3 is TGCGCCAGCAGCTCAACCACGGCTTCAGGGGCCAACTATGGCTACACCTTC.

J is TRBJ1-6 and V is TRBV18, with 8 bases fitting TRBD1. J was trimmed by 6 bases and V by 3 bases; bases with no gene match: 4. Per germline, CDR1 KGHSH and CDR2 LQKENI. This CDR3 has 15 amino acids. The CDR3 coding sequence is TGTGCCAGCTCACCGGACAGGGCTGTTAATTCACCCCTCCACTTT. Its translation: CASSPDRAVNSPLHF.

The V call is TRBV2, the J call TRBJ2-7; the D gene is possibly TRBD2 (5 bases). With 7 bases removed from V and 3 bases from J, the gap between germline ends came to 13 bases. This CDR3 region has 13 residues. The germline CDR1 and CDR2 sequences are SNHLY and FYNNEI. The chain's CDR3 is CASTPTGNYEQYF. The CDR3, as DNA: TGTGCCAGCACCCCCACGGGAAACTACGAGCAGTACTTC.

This chain uses TRBV4-1 with TRBJ2-3; maybe TRBD2 (5 bases). The CDR3 length is 18 residues. The germline CDR1 and CDR2 sequences are MGHRA and YSYEKL. Trimming cost V 0 bases and J 2 bases, with 18 bases left between them. The CDR3 sequence is CASSQDPHRAAATDTQYF. In nucleotides, the CDR3 is TGCGCCAGCAGCCAAGATCCGCATCGGGCAGCGGCCACAGATACGCAGTATTTT.

CDR3 sequence: CASSLAGHDTEAFF. In nucleotides, the CDR3 is TGTGCCAGCAGCTTAGCCGGTCATGACACTGAAGCTTTCTTT. The rearrangement joins TRBV7-2 to TRBJ1-1; D is uncertain. The CDR3 covers 14 residues. Trimming stripped 0 bases from V and 3 bases from J, with 8 bases between. Germline V gives CDR1 SGHTA, CDR2 FQGNSA. Full variable domain (rest looked up from reference TRBV7-2 and TRBJ1-1): GAGVSQSPSNKVTEKGKDVELRCDPISGHTALYWYRQSLGQGLEFLIYFQGNSAPDKSGLPSDRFSAERTGGSVSTLTIQRTQQEDSAVYLCASSLAGHDTEAFFGQGTRLTVV.